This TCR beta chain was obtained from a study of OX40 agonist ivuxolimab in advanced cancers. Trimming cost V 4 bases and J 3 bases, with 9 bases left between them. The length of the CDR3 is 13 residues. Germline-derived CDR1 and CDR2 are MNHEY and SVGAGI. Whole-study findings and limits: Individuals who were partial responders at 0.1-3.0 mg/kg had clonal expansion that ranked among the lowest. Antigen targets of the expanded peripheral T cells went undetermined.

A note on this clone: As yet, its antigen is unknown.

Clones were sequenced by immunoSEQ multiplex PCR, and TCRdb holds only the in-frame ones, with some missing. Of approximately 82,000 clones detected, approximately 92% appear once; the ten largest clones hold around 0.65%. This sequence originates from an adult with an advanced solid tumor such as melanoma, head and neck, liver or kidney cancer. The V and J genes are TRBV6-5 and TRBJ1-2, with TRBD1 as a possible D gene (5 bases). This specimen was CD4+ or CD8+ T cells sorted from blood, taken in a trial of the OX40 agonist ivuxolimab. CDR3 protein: CASSLGVDYGYTF. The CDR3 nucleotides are TGTGCCAGCAGTTTAGGGGTGGACTATGGCTACACCTTC.